These T cell receptor beta chains were read from a single sample in a study of PD-L1 blockade in urothelial cancer. Profiled with immunoSEQ multiplex PCR; TCRdb holds only in-frame clones, not every one. The repertoire holds approximately 86,000 clones, with 70% to 90% as singletons. The sample here was PBMCs, taken around atezolizumab (anti-PD-L1) treatment. All receptors come from a man in his forties with urothelial cancer. Both conserved end residues are part of each CDR3. The order of the fields is CDR3 protein, clone size, V gene, J gene. Where a row states a size, it is once, few, many or the class of an expanded clone; other rows omit it.

cdr3_aa: CSVEDMAARMQYF; clone_size: NA; v_call: TRBV29-1; j_call: TRBJ2-7
cdr3_aa: CASSIPGVAHTDTQYF; clone_size: NA; v_call: TRBV19; j_call: TRBJ2-3
cdr3_aa: CASSSEGSSYNEQFF; clone_size: once; v_call: TRBV6-5; j_call: TRBJ2-1
cdr3_aa: CSASRQFGYTF; clone_size: NA; v_call: TRBV20-1; j_call: TRBJ1-2
cdr3_aa: CASSGGRGDGVNQPQHF; clone_size: once; v_call: TRBV19; j_call: TRBJ1-5
cdr3_aa: CASSSRHATNEKLFF; clone_size: NA; v_call: TRBV28; j_call: TRBJ1-4
cdr3_aa: CAASSGRSYEQYF; clone_size: NA; v_call: TRBV28; j_call: TRBJ2-7
cdr3_aa: CASRIQVAGANVLTF; clone_size: NA; v_call: TRBV6-1; j_call: TRBJ2-6
cdr3_aa: CASSIRRVDQETQYF; clone_size: once; v_call: TRBV19; j_call: TRBJ2-5
cdr3_aa: CASSLALADNYEQYF; clone_size: few; v_call: TRBV7-9; j_call: TRBJ2-7
cdr3_aa: CASSRDRLTNYGYTF; clone_size: once; v_call: TRBV7-9; j_call: TRBJ1-2
cdr3_aa: CASSTTGGEAEKGNEQFF; clone_size: NA; v_call: TRBV7-9; j_call: TRBJ2-1
cdr3_aa: CASTSGYEQYF; clone_size: NA; v_call: TRBV23-1; j_call: TRBJ2-7
cdr3_aa: CASSPRGGRAEAFF; clone_size: NA; v_call: TRBV11-2; j_call: TRBJ1-1
cdr3_aa: CASRKQGNTDTQYF; clone_size: NA; v_call: TRBV7-8; j_call: TRBJ2-3
cdr3_aa: CASSFGGPAGELFF; clone_size: NA; v_call: TRBV5-4; j_call: TRBJ2-2
cdr3_aa: CASNGLAGGSDEQFF; clone_size: NA; v_call: TRBV19; j_call: TRBJ2-1
cdr3_aa: CASSLTGGSPGQYF; clone_size: once; v_call: TRBV11-2; j_call: TRBJ2-7
cdr3_aa: CASRLAGNNEQFF; clone_size: NA; v_call: TRBV5-5; j_call: TRBJ2-1
cdr3_aa: CASSPAGTGAYEQYF; clone_size: NA; v_call: TRBV21-1; j_call: TRBJ2-7
cdr3_aa: CAISPVGAAHSF; clone_size: NA; v_call: TRBV5-6; j_call: TRBJ1-2
cdr3_aa: CASSPSLRVNNEKLFF; clone_size: few; v_call: TRBV13; j_call: TRBJ1-4
cdr3_aa: CASSLTPAGGTEAFF; clone_size: NA; v_call: TRBV7-3; j_call: TRBJ1-1
cdr3_aa: CASTLRQGAYGYTF; clone_size: NA; v_call: TRBV6-6; j_call: TRBJ1-2
cdr3_aa: CASINRGNQNTEAFF; clone_size: NA; v_call: TRBV6-5; j_call: TRBJ1-1
cdr3_aa: CVASVAGGPWQSAVSTDTQYF; clone_size: NA; v_call: TRBV28; j_call: TRBJ2-3
cdr3_aa: CASSFSGTMGYTF; clone_size: NA; v_call: TRBV27; j_call: TRBJ1-2
cdr3_aa: CASSRDRGSYEQYF; clone_size: once; v_call: TRBV4-3; j_call: TRBJ2-7
cdr3_aa: CAITSGDYSSYEQYF; clone_size: NA; v_call: TRBV10-3; j_call: TRBJ2-7
cdr3_aa: CASSDRDINTDTQYF; clone_size: NA; v_call: TRBV6-6; j_call: TRBJ2-3
cdr3_aa: CASSPSMGEGTYNEQFF; clone_size: NA; v_call: TRBV11-2; j_call: TRBJ2-1
cdr3_aa: CASSLPGLTSYEQYF; clone_size: many; v_call: TRBV28; j_call: TRBJ2-7
cdr3_aa: CAWSVLAGESEQYF; clone_size: few; v_call: TRBV30; j_call: TRBJ2-7
cdr3_aa: CASRPSFGTGATDTQYF; clone_size: NA; v_call: TRBV28; j_call: TRBJ2-3
cdr3_aa: CASSLGLNEQFF; clone_size: NA; v_call: TRBV5-1; j_call: TRBJ2-1
cdr3_aa: CASSMPTSGTTDTQYF; clone_size: NA; v_call: TRBV19; j_call: TRBJ2-3
cdr3_aa: CASRGGTGGGLNTEAFF; clone_size: few; v_call: TRBV27; j_call: TRBJ1-1
cdr3_aa: CASSLDTEKEQYF; clone_size: NA; v_call: TRBV5-6; j_call: TRBJ2-7
cdr3_aa: CASSTRQGGTDTQYF; clone_size: NA; v_call: TRBV9; j_call: TRBJ2-3
cdr3_aa: CASSLGAPSYEQYF; clone_size: NA; v_call: TRBV28; j_call: TRBJ2-7
cdr3_aa: CASNEGRASETQYF; clone_size: NA; v_call: TRBV9; j_call: TRBJ2-5
cdr3_aa: CASSLSSGANVLTF; clone_size: few; v_call: TRBV27; j_call: TRBJ2-6
cdr3_aa: CASSPTGGGRTGELFF; clone_size: NA; v_call: TRBV7-8; j_call: TRBJ2-2
cdr3_aa: CASSKEQGLAGGYEQYF; clone_size: NA; v_call: TRBV5-8; j_call: TRBJ2-7
cdr3_aa: CASSQERTLTGELFF; clone_size: NA; v_call: TRBV4-3; j_call: TRBJ2-2
cdr3_aa: CASLGLAGPKGGTDTQYF; clone_size: NA; v_call: TRBV2; j_call: TRBJ2-3
cdr3_aa: CASSAGQGFFANYGYTF; clone_size: NA; v_call: TRBV28; j_call: TRBJ1-2
cdr3_aa: CASSLASGRDTGELFF; clone_size: NA; v_call: TRBV11-3; j_call: TRBJ2-2
cdr3_aa: CASSFTSGLSYEQYF; clone_size: NA; v_call: TRBV7-2; j_call: TRBJ2-7
cdr3_aa: CASGEGAEQTYEQYF; clone_size: NA; v_call: TRBV4-1; j_call: TRBJ2-7
cdr3_aa: CASSGAAEQFF; clone_size: few; v_call: TRBV6-1; j_call: TRBJ2-1
cdr3_aa: CASLASGMQRETQYF; clone_size: once; v_call: TRBV6-4; j_call: TRBJ2-5
cdr3_aa: CASSFTGLNTEAFF; clone_size: once; v_call: TRBV27; j_call: TRBJ1-1
cdr3_aa: CASSVSPRLAGGGGELFF; clone_size: NA; v_call: TRBV9; j_call: TRBJ2-2
cdr3_aa: CASSYEGNTLGHEQYF; clone_size: NA; v_call: TRBV6-6; j_call: TRBJ2-7
cdr3_aa: CASSLRQVADTQYF; clone_size: NA; v_call: TRBV5-1; j_call: TRBJ2-3
cdr3_aa: CASSPLAGEQFF; clone_size: once; v_call: TRBV2; j_call: TRBJ2-1
cdr3_aa: CASSPPGQNQPQHF; clone_size: NA; v_call: TRBV18; j_call: TRBJ1-5